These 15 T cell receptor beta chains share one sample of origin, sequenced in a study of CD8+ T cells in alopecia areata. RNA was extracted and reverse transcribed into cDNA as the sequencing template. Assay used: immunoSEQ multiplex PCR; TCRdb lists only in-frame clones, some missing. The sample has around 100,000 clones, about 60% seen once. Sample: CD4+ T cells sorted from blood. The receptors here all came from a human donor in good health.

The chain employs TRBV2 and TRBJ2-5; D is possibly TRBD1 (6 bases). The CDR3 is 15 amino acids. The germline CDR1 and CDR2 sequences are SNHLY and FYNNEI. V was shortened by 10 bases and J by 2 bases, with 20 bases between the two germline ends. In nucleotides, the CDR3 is TGTGCCACCAAGAAAGAGGGGGTCGTTCAAGAGACCCAGTACTTC. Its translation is CATKKEGVVQETQYF. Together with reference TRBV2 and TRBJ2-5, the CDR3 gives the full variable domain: EPEVTQTPSHQVTQMGQEVILRCVPISNHLYFYWYRQILGQKVEFLVSFYNNEISEKSEIFDDQFSVERPDGSNFTLKIRSTKLEDSAMYFCATKKEGVVQETQYFGPGTRLLVL.

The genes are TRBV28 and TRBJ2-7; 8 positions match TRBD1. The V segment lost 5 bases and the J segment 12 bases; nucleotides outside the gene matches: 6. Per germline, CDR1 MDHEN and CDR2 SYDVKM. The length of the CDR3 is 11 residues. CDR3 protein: CASSDRGFGYF. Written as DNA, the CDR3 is TGTGCCAGCAGTGACAGGGGTTTCGGGTACTTC.

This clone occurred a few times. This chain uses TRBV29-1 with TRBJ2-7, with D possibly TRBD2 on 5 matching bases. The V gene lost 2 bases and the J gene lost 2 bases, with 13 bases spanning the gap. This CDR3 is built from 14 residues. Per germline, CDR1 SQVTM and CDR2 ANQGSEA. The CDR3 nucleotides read TGCAGCGTTGAATTCGGGAACACACCCTACGAGCAGTACTTC. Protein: CSVEFGNTPYEQYF.

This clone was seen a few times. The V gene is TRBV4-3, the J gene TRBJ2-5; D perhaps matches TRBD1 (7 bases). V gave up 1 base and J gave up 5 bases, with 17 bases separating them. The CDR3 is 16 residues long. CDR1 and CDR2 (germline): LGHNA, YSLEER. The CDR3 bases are TGCGCCAGCAGCCAAGTCACGGGGGCAGGGGGGGAGACCCAGTACTTC. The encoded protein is CASSQVTGAGGETQYF.

This CDR3 is CACRRQGYTEAFF. CDR3 nucleotides: TGTGCCTGCCGGAGGCAGGGGTACACTGAAGCTTTCTTT. The chain links TRBV30 to TRBJ1-1; possibly TRBD1 for D (6 bases). CDR1 is GTSNPN, CDR2 SVGIG, per germline (reference sequence). V was cut by 6 bases and J by 3 bases, with 14 bases left in between. There are 13 residues in the CDR3. Combining the CDR3 with reference TRBV30 and TRBJ1-1 gives the whole variable domain SQTIHQWPATLVQPVGSPLSLECTVEGTSNPNLYWYRQAAGRGLQLLFYSVGIGQISSEVPQNLSASRPQDRQFILSSKKLLLSDSGFYLCACRRQGYTEAFFGQGTRLTVV.

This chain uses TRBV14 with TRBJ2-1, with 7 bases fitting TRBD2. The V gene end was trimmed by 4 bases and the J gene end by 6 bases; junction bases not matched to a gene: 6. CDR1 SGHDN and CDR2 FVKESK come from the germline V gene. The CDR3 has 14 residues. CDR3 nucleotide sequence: TGTGCCAGCAGCCGGGCTAGCGGTTCCAATGAGCAGTTCTTC. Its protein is CASSRASGSNEQFF.

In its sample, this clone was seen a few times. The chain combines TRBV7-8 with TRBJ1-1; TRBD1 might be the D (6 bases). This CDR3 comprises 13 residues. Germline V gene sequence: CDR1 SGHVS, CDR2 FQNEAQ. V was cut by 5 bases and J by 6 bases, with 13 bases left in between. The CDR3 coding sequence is TGTGCCAGCAGCCTTAACAGGGATCCTGAAGCTTTCTTT. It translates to CASSLNRDPEAFF. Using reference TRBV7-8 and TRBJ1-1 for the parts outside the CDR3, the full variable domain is GAGVSQSPRYKVAKRGQDVALRCDPISGHVSLFWYQQALGQGPEFLTYFQNEAQLDKSGLPSDRFFAERPEGSVSTLKIQRTQQEDSAVYLCASSLNRDPEAFFGQGTRLTVV.

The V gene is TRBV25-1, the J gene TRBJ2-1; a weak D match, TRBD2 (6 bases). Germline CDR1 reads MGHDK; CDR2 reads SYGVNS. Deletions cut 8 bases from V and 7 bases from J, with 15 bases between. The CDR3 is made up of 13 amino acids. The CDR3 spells CASRARGENEQFF. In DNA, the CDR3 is TGTGCCAGCCGAGCGCGGGGCGAAAATGAGCAGTTCTTC.

In DNA form, the CDR3 reads TGTGCCATCAGTGCCTCGGGGCTAGCGGGGAGAGGGGAGACCCAGTACTTC. It specifies CAISASGLAGRGETQYF. This chain links TRBV10-3 with TRBJ2-5, with 9 positions matching TRBD2. J was trimmed by 5 bases and V by 4 bases; bases with no gene match: 14. The CDR3 runs 17 residues. Germline V gene data show CDR1 as ENHRY and CDR2 as SYGVKD.

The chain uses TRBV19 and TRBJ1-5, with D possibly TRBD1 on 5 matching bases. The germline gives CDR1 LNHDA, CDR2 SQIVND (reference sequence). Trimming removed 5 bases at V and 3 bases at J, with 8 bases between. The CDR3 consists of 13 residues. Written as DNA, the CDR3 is TGTGCCAGTAGTCCCGGGGCCAATCAGCCCCAGCATTTT. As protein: CASSPGANQPQHF.

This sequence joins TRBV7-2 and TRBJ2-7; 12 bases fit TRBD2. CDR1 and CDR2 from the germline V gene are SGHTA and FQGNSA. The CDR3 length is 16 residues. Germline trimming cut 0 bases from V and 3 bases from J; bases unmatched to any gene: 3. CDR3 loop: CASSLAPTSGSYEQYF. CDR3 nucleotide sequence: TGTGCCAGCAGCTTAGCCCCGACTAGCGGGAGCTACGAGCAGTACTTC.

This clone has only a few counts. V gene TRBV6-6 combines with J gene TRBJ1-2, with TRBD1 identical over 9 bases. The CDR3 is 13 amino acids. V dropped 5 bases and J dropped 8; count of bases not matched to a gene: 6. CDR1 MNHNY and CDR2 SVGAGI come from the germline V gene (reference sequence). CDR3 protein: CASSPQGAGGYTF. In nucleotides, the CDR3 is TGTGCCAGCAGTCCACAGGGGGCAGGGGGCTACACCTTC.

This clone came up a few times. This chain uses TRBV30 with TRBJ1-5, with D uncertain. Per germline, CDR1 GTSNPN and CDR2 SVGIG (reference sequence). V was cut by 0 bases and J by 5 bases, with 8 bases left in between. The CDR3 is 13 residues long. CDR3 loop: CAWSVGVDQPQHF. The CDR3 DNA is TGTGCCTGGAGTGTTGGAGTAGATCAGCCCCAGCATTTT.

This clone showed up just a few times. Written as DNA, the CDR3 is TGTGCCAGCTCACCTCCCCATGGAGGGGAGGTGACCCACGAGCAGTACTTC. This encodes CASSPPHGGEVTHEQYF. The V and J genes are TRBV18 and TRBJ2-7; tentatively, D is TRBD2 (6 bases). This CDR3 is 17 amino acids long. V dropped 3 bases and J dropped 5 bases, with 23 bases sitting between them. Germline CDR1 and CDR2: KGHSH and LQKENI.

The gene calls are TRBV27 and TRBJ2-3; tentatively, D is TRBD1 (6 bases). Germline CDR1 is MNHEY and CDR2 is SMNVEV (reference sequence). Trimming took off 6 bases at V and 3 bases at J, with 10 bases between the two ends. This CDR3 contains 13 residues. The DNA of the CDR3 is TGTGCCAGCAGACTACAGGGTACAGATACGCAGTATTTT. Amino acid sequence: CASRLQGTDTQYF.